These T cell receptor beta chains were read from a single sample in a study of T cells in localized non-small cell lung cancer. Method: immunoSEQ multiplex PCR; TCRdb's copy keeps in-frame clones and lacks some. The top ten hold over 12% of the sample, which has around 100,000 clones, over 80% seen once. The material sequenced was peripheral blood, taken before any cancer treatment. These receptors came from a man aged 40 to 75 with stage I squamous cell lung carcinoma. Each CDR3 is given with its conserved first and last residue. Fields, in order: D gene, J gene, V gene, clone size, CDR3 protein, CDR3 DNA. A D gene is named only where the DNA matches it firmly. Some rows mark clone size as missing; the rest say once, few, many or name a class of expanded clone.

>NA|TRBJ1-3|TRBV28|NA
CASSLVPGSGNTIYF
TGTGCCAGCAGTTTAGTCCCGGGATCTGGAAACACCATATATTTT
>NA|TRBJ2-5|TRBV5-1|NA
CASSSSRARDQETQYF
TGCGCCAGCAGCAGCTCGAGGGCCAGGGACCAAGAGACCCAGTACTTC
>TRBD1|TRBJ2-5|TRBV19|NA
CASSTPRGETQYF
TGTGCCAGTAGTACTCCCAGGGGGGAGACCCAGTACTTC
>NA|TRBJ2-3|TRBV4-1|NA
CASSHQGTDTQYF
TGCGCCAGCAGCCATCAAGGCACAGATACGCAGTATTTT
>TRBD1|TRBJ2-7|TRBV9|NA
CASSPGQSYEQYF
TGTGCCAGCAGCCCGGGACAGTCCTACGAGCAGTACTTC
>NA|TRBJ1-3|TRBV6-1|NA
CASSEALSGNTIYF
TGTGCCAGCAGTGAAGCCCTCTCTGGAAACACCATATATTTT
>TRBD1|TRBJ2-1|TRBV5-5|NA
CASSLGQGNSNEQFF
TGTGCCAGCAGCCTTGGACAGGGGAATTCCAATGAGCAGTTCTTC
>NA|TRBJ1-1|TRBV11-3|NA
CASSFSTGTEAFF
TGTGCCAGCAGCTTTTCCACGGGCACTGAAGCTTTCTTT
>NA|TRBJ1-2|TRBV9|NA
CASSVGQGLGYGYTF
TGTGCCAGCAGCGTAGGCCAGGGCCTCGGCTATGGCTACACCTTC
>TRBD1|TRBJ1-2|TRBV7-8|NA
CASSSGQGGYGYTF
TGTGCCAGCAGCTCCGGACAGGGCGGCTATGGCTACACCTTC
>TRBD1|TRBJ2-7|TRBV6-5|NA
CASSYRGLTYEQYF
TGTGCCAGCAGTTACAGGGGGCTCACCTACGAGCAGTACTTC
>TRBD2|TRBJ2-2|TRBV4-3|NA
CASSQGGLASGELFF
TGCGCCAGCAGCCAAGGGGGACTAGCGTCCGGGGAGCTGTTTTTT
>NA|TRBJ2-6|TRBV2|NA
CASSEQGSGANVLTF
TGTGCCAGCAGTGAACAGGGCTCTGGGGCCAACGTCCTGACTTTC
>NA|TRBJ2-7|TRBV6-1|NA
CASKGQGRTYEQYF
TGTGCCAGCAAGGGGCAGGGGAGGACCTACGAGCAGTACTTC
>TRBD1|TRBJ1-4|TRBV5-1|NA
CASSLAGTATYNEKLFF
TGCGCCAGCAGCTTGGCCGGGACAGCCACATACAATGAAAAACTGTTTTTT
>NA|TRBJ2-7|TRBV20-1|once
CSASGPDEQYF
TGCAGTGCTAGCGGTCCCGACGAGCAGTACTTC
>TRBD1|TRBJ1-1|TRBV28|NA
CASNLGGLNTEAFF
TGTGCCAGCAACCTAGGGGGCCTGAACACTGAAGCTTTCTTT
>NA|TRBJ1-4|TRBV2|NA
CASSGRNKVKLFF
TGTGCCAGCAGTGGGCGGAACAAGGTCAAACTGTTTTTT
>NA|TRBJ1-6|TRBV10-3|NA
CAISSGLGANSPLHF
TGTGCCATCAGTTCTGGACTCGGAGCAAATTCACCCCTCCACTTT
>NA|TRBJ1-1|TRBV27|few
CASSLWGPATEAFF
TGTGCCAGCAGTTTATGGGGTCCCGCAACTGAAGCTTTCTTT
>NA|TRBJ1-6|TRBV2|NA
CASRVGNSPLHF
TGTGCCAGCAGGGTGGGTAATTCACCCCTCCACTTT
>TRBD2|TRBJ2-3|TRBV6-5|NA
CASRGTSGTTQYF
TGTGCCAGCAGAGGGACTAGCGGGACGACGCAGTATTTT
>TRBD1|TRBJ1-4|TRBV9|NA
CASSVGLSGGLNEKLFF
TGTGCCAGCAGCGTAGGACTCTCAGGGGGATTAAATGAAAAACTGTTTTTT
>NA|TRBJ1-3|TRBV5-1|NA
CASSLGRGNTIYF
TGCGCCAGCAGCTTGGGGAGGGGAAACACCATATATTTT
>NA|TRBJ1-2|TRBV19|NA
CASSIWDTINYGYTF
TGTGCCAGTAGTATCTGGGACACTATAAACTATGGCTACACCTTC
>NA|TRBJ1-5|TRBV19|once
CASRVSPNSNQPQHF
TGTGCCAGTAGGGTAAGCCCGAACAGCAATCAGCCCCAGCATTTT
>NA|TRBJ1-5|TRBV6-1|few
CASSEERQSNQPQHF
TGTGCCAGCAGTGAAGAGCGACAGAGCAATCAGCCCCAGCATTTT
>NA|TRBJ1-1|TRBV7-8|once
CASSLGKERYAFF
TGTGCCAGCAGCTTAGGAAAAGAGCGCTACGCTTTCTTT
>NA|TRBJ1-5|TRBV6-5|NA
CASSYSAVGNQPQHF
TGTGCCAGCAGTTACTCAGCAGTGGGGAATCAGCCCCAGCATTTT
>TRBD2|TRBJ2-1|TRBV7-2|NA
CASSKAGGRSYNEQFF
TGTGCCAGCAGCAAAGCGGGGGGACGCTCCTACAATGAGCAGTTCTTC
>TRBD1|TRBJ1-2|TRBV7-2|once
CASSLGTGALGYTF
TGTGCCAGCAGCTTGGGGACAGGGGCGTTAGGCTACACCTTC
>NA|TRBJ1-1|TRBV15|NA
CATSRDRTGTEAFF
TGTGCCACCAGCAGAGATAGGACGGGCACTGAAGCTTTCTTT
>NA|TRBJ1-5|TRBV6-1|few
CASSENPPRQPQHF
TGTGCCAGCAGTGAAAACCCTCCTCGACAGCCCCAGCATTTT